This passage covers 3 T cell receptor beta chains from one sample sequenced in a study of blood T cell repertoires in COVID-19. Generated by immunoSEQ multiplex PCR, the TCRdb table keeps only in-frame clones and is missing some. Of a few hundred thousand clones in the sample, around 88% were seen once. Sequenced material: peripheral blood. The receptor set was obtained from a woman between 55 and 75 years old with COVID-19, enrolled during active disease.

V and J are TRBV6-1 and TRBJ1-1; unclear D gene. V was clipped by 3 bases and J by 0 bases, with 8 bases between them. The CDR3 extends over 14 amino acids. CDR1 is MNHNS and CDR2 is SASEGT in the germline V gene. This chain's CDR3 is CASSDRELNTEAFF. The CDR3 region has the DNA TGTGCCAGCAGTGATCGAGAACTGAACACTGAAGCTTTCTTT.

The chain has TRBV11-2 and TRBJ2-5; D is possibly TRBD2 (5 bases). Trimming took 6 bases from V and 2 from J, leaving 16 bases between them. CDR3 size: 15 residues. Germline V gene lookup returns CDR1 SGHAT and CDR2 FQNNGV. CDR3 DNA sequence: TGTGCCAGCAGTCCGGGGTTTTTACGACAAGAGACCCAGTACTTC. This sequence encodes CASSPGFLRQETQYF.

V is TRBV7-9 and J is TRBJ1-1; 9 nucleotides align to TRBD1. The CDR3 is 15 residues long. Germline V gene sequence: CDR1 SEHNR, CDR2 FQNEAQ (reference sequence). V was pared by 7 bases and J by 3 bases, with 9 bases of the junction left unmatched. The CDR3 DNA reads TGTGCCAGCACCTTTACAGGGGGCGTAGACACTGAAGCTTTCTTT. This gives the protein CASTFTGGVDTEAFF.